This T cell receptor beta chain derives from a study of T cells in Graves' hyperthyroidism and ophthalmopathy. This clonotype was seen many times. The target antigen is unknown. Study-wide results and caveats: Most thyroid clonotypes expanded above 0.001 were also detected in blood.

TCR beta CDR3 regions were amplified from RNA transcripts. The HTBI set primed first-round TCR CDR3 RT-PCR. TCRdb fed the multiplex PCR reads into MiXCR, producing one record per CDR3 protein. The repertoire includes roughly 500,000 distinct CDR3 sequences, more than 45% of them detected once, and around 20% sits in the top ten. The V gene lost 3 bases and the J gene lost 8 bases, with 18 bases spanning the gap. CDR3 length: 16 amino acids. Germline V gives CDR1 SGHKS, CDR2 YYEKEE (reference sequence). The genes are TRBV5-5 and TRBJ1-6; unclear D gene. The sequencing sample was made of peripheral blood or thyroid tissue (not recorded which). The clonotype comes from an adult woman with Graves' disease, either hyperthyroidism or ophthalmopathy (not recorded which). In DNA, the CDR3 is TGTGCCAGCAGCTCTCCGTGGCGGAGGGCCGATTCACCCCTCCACTTT. Translating gives CASSSPWRRADSPLHF.